In this sample, the clone carrying this T cell receptor (beta chain) turned up a few times. Original handling: The assay estimated nucleated cells by amplifying reference gene primers. Method: immunoSEQ multiplex PCR; TCRdb's copy keeps in-frame clones and lacks some. V and J calls and clone size are as listed in that table; D and trimming were resolved from the DNA. The sample has fewer than 250,000 clones, around 80% seen once. The data belong to a study of blood T cell repertoires in COVID-19. Study context: PBMCs, B-cell-depleted T cells, or T cells were the source of the cDNA or gDNA that made up the material.

One Seattle source followed patients from active infection through their disease course. Trimming cost V 10 bases and J 0 bases, with 16 bases left between them. This CDR3 is 15 amino acids long. V gene TRBV6-7 combines with J gene TRBJ1-5; D gene unclear. TRBV6-7 is treated as an ORF (open reading frame) with a function not yet certain. Sequencing used peripheral blood. This receptor was taken from an elderly woman with COVID-19, enrolled during active disease. The CDR3 coding sequence is TGTGCCATCCTTAGGAGAGATTATAGCAATCAGCCCCAGCATTTT. Amino acid sequence: CAILRRDYSNQPQHF.